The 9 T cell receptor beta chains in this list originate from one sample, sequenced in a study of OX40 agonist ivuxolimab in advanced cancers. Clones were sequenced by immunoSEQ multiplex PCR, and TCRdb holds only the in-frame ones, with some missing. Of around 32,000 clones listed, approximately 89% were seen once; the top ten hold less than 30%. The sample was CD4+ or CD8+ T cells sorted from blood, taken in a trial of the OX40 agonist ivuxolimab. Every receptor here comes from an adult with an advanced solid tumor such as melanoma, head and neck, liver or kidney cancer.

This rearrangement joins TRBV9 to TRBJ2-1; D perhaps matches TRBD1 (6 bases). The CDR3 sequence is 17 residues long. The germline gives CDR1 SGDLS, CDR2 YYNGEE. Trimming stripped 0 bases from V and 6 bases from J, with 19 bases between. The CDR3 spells CASSVGGLGFGVNEQFF. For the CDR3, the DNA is TGTGCCAGCAGCGTAGGGGGGCTGGGGTTCGGGGTCAATGAGCAGTTCTTC.

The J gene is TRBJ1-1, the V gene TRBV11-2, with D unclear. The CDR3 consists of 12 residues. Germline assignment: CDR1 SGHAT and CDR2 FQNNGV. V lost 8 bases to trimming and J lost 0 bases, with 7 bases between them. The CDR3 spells CASVYLNTEAFF. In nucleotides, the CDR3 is TGTGCCAGCGTTTACTTGAACACTGAAGCTTTCTTT.

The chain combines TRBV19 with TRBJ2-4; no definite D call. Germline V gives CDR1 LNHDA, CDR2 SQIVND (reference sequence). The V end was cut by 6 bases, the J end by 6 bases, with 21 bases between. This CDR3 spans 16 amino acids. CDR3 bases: TGTGCCAGTAGCGAAGGGCCGGGTTCTTCGCGAAACATTCAGTACTTC. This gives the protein CASSEGPGSSRNIQYF.

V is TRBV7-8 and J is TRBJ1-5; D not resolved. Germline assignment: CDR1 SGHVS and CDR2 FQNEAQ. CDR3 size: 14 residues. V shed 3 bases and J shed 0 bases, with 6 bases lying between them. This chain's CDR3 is CASSFRDSNQPQHF. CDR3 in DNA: TGTGCCAGCAGCTTCCGGGATAGCAATCAGCCCCAGCATTTT.

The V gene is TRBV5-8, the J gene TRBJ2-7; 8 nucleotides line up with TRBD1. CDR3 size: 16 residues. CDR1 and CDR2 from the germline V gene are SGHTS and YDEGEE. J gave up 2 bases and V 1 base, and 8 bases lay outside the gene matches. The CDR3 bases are TGTGCCAGCAGCTTGTTAGGGTGGGACAGGACCTACGAGCAGTACTTC. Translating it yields CASSLLGWDRTYEQYF. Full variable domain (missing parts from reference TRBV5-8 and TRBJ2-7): EAGVTQSPTHLIKTRGQQATLRCSPISGHTSVYWYQQALGLGLQFLLWYDEGEERNRGNFPPRFSGRQFPNYSSELNVNALELEDSALYLCASSLLGWDRTYEQYFGPGTRLTVT.

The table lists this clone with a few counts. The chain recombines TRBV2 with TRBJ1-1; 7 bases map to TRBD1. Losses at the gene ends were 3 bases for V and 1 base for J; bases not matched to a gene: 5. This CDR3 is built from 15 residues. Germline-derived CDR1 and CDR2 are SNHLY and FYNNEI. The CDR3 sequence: CASSDNRGKNTEAFF. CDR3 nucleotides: TGTGCCAGCAGTGATAACAGGGGAAAGAACACTGAAGCTTTCTTT. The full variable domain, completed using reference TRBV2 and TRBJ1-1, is EPEVTQTPSHQVTQMGQEVILRCVPISNHLYFYWYRQILGQKVEFLVSFYNNEISEKSEIFDDQFSVERPDGSNFTLKIRSTKLEDSAMYFCASSDNRGKNTEAFFGQGTRLTVV.

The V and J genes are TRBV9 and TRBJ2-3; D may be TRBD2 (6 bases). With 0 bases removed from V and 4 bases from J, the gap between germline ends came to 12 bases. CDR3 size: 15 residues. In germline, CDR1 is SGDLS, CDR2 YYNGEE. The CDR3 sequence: CASSVEGRRSDTQYF. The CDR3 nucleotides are TGTGCCAGCAGCGTAGAGGGGAGGCGGTCAGATACGCAGTATTTT.

CDR3 amino acids: CSVELGQGNTEAFF. In nucleotides, the CDR3 is TGCAGCGTTGAGCTGGGTCAGGGGAACACTGAAGCTTTCTTT. V is TRBV29-1 and J is TRBJ1-1; D perhaps matches TRBD1 (5 bases). Germline assignment: CDR1 SQVTM and CDR2 ANQGSEA. V lost 3 bases, J lost 1 base, and 12 bases lay in between. The CDR3 consists of 14 residues.

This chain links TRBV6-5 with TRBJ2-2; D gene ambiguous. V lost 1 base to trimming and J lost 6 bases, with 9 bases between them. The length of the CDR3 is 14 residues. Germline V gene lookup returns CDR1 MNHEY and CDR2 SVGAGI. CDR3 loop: CASSYYPGSGELFF. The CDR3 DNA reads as TGTGCCAGCAGTTACTATCCCGGCTCCGGGGAGCTGTTTTTT.